Each of the 15 T cell receptor beta chains below was sequenced from the same sample in a study of human T cells and chemical hapten exposure. Described time point: patch test 3, about 24 weeks after DPC sensitization. The treatment here: therapeutic diphenylcyclopropenone sensitization with weekly scalp DPC. In TCRdb, the RACE reads were re-called with MiXCR into one record per CDR3 protein. The sample shows tens of thousands of distinct CDR3 sequences, 10% to 13% of them seen only once. Sequenced here: whole blood, sampled in connection with sensitization to the hapten diphenylcyclopropenone (DPC). These receptors all stem from a woman between 45 and 60 years old with alopecia areata. Some clones in this sample may be carry-over from other donors' samples.

V gene TRBV9 combines with J gene TRBJ2-7; TRBD2 matches 8 bases. V gave up 4 bases and J gave up 0 bases; unmatched junction bases: 12. Germline loops: CDR1 SGDLS, CDR2 YYNGEE. The CDR3 runs 17 residues. The CDR3 loop reads CASSPRSSGIFSYEQYF. The CDR3 DNA reads as TGTGCCAGCAGCCCCCGGAGTAGCGGGATCTTCTCCTACGAGCAGTACTTC.

Many counts were recorded for this clonotype. The chain has TRBV24-1 and TRBJ2-1; the match to TRBD1 covers 9 bases. The V gene's germline CDR1 is KGHDR and CDR2 SFDVKD. Unmatched junction bases numbered 6, after V lost 2 bases and J lost 5 bases. The CDR3 extends over 16 amino acids. In DNA form, the CDR3 reads TGTGCCACCAGTGATTGGGGGACAGGGCCTAACAATGAGCAGTTCTTC. Its translation: CATSDWGTGPNNEQFF.

The table lists this clonotype with a few counts. V is TRBV28 and J is TRBJ1-2; 8 nucleotides line up with TRBD1. The germline V gene has CDR1 MDHEN and CDR2 SYDVKM. With 5 bases clipped from V and 4 bases from J, the junction kept 12 bases outside the gene matches. The length of the CDR3 is 16 residues. The CDR3 sequence: CASSPAGTGRVYGYTF. The CDR3 coding sequence is TGTGCCAGCAGTCCTGCCGGGACAGGCCGTGTCTATGGCTACACCTTC.

This chain joins TRBV29-1 and TRBJ2-1; D is perhaps TRBD2 (5 bases). This CDR3 has 13 residues. V lost 7 bases and J lost 5, with 15 bases in between. Germline values: CDR1 SQVTM, CDR2 ANQGSEA. DNA for the CDR3: TGCAGCGGCACTCGCGGGCTCCACAATGAGCAGTTCTTC. Translating gives CSGTRGLHNEQFF.

Concerning this clonotype itself: At one boundary the junction diverges from the germline segment, which might be a read error. The chain employs TRBV7-7 and TRBJ2-5; 10 positions match TRBD1. Germline V gene lookup returns CDR1 SSHAT and CDR2 FNYEAQ (reference sequence). The CDR3 has 17 amino acids. The CDR3 loop is CASSAGDWTGGQETQYF. For the CDR3, the DNA is TGTGCTAGCAGCGCTGGGGATTGGACAGGGGGACAGGAGACCCAGTACTTC.

This clonotype showed up just a few times. The chain couples TRBV28 to TRBJ1-5; D remains ambiguous. This CDR3 contains 14 residues. The ends were cut back, 1 base at V and 3 bases at J, with 7 bases in the middle. Looked up from germline, CDR1 is MDHEN and CDR2 is SYDVKM. Here the CDR3 DNA reads TGTGCCAGCAGTTTATTAGGTAACAATCAGCCCCAGCATTTT. It translates to CASSLLGNNQPQHF.

This clonotype was counted at least ten times. The chain is built from TRBV27 and TRBJ2-6; D unclear. V was pared by 5 bases and J by 0 bases, with 2 bases between. CDR3 length: 13 amino acids. Germline V CDR1 and CDR2: MNHEY, SMNVEV (reference sequence). The CDR3 region has the DNA TGTGCCAGCAGTCGCTCTGGGGCCAACGTCCTGACTTTC. It specifies CASSRSGANVLTF.

This clonotype showed up many times. The V and J genes are TRBV20-1 and TRBJ2-7; 14 bases are a match to TRBD2. This CDR3 region has 20 residues. V lost 2 bases, J lost 3 bases, and 18 bases stayed unmatched. CDR1 is DFQATT and CDR2 is SNEGSKA in the germline V gene (reference sequence). The CDR3 DNA reads as TGCAGTGCTAGATTTAGATCTGGGACTAGCGGGAGTAACGGCCTCTACGAGCAGTACTTC. Residues: CSARFRSGTSGSNGLYEQYF.

The V call is TRBV3-1, the J call TRBJ2-1; D call uncertain. Trimming took off 8 bases at V and 6 bases at J, with 20 bases between the two ends. This CDR3 comprises 15 residues. CDR1 is LGHDT and CDR2 is YNNKEL in the germline V gene (reference sequence). CDR3 sequence: CASATGPGTGNEQFF. Written as DNA, the CDR3 is TGTGCCAGCGCGACCGGGCCTGGTACCGGCAATGAGCAGTTCTTC.

This chain joins TRBV29-1 and TRBJ1-1; D not resolved. CDR1 SQVTM and CDR2 ANQGSEA come from the germline V gene. The ends were cut back, 4 bases at V and 5 bases at J, with 8 bases in the middle. This CDR3 spans 11 amino acids. The CDR3 loop is CSVGWGTEAFF. CDR3 in DNA: TGCAGCGTTGGGTGGGGAACTGAAGCTTTCTTT.

This clonotype was seen repeatedly, ten times or more. The chain links TRBV7-2 to TRBJ2-7, with 13 bases that match TRBD2. The V gene's germline CDR1 is SGHTA and CDR2 FQGNSA. With 1 base clipped from V and 2 bases from J, the junction kept 5 bases outside the gene matches. This CDR3 has 17 residues. The CDR3 sequence: CASSLGTSGSRTYEQYF. The CDR3 DNA follows: TGTGCCAGCAGCTTAGGGACTAGCGGGAGCCGTACCTACGAGCAGTACTTC.

A few counts support this clonotype. The V and J genes are TRBV29-1 and TRBJ2-1; TRBD1 matches at 7 bases. This CDR3 spans 14 amino acids. Germline-derived CDR1 and CDR2 are SQVTM and ANQGSEA. The V and J ends lost 2 bases and 4 bases, in that order; junction bases with no gene match: 5. The CDR3 loop is CSVERDSFYNEQFF. In DNA, the CDR3 is TGCAGCGTTGAAAGGGACAGTTTTTACAATGAGCAGTTCTTC.

The V gene is TRBV7-2, the J gene TRBJ2-3; no firm D call. The germline gives CDR1 SGHTA, CDR2 FQGNSA. The ends were cut back, 6 bases at V and 10 bases at J, with 11 bases in the middle. The CDR3 contains 11 residues. In nucleotides, the CDR3 is TGTGCCAGCAGAATCGGCCCGCCGCAGTATTTT. Translation: CASRIGPPQYF.

This clonotype has a count of ten or more. V and J are TRBV29-1 and TRBJ1-2; 9 bases map to TRBD1. The ends lost 8 bases at V and 5 bases at J; junction bases unmatched: 6. Germline-derived CDR1 and CDR2 are SQVTM and ANQGSEA. CDR3 length: 12 residues. The CDR3 here is CSTRTGEYGYTF. In nucleotides, the CDR3 is TGCAGCACCAGGACAGGGGAGTATGGCTACACCTTC.

This clonotype was observed at least ten times. This chain connects TRBV6-2 or TRBV6-3 to TRBJ2-7; the match to TRBD1 covers 7 bases. Germline trimming cut 6 bases from V and 11 bases from J; bases unmatched to any gene: 16. From germline, CDR1 is MNHEY and CDR2 SVGEGT. CDR3 size: 14 residues. The CDR3: CASRDTGEFGPEYF. In DNA, the CDR3 is TGTGCCAGCAGAGATACAGGGGAATTTGGGCCAGAGTACTTC.